What follows are 10 T cell receptor beta chains derived from one specimen sequenced in a study of liver allograft versus peripheral blood T cells (dated by TCRdb to the early 2020s). Background for the entire study: In liver transplant recipients, the study looked at T cell receptor repertoires in the peripheral blood and set them against the repertoires found within the transplanted livers.

Sequencing used an Illumina MiSeq. TCRdb redid the processing of the public reads, applying fastp at Q25 and MiXCR, and retained in-frame beta chains. Rows are unified per CDR3 protein, each entry keeping the most common DNA and genes. The sample table records around 12,000 distinct CDR3 sequences; around 30% of these occur just once. The ten largest clones add up to about 2.4% of the sample. All receptors come from a human patient who had a liver transplant. Once a transplant has taken place, some T cells may be donor derived.

The J gene is TRBJ2-7, the V gene TRBV29-1, with D tentatively TRBD2 (6 bases). Germline assignment: CDR1 SQVTM and CDR2 ANQGSEA. CDR3 length: 14 residues. With 4 bases removed from V and 7 bases from J, the gap between germline ends came to 20 bases. The CDR3 DNA reads TGCAGCGTTGGCCTTCAAGGGGAGGCGCGGGAGCAGTACTTC. Its translation: CSVGLQGEAREQYF.

This clonotype was seen ten or more times. The genes are TRBV19 and TRBJ2-1; 14 positions match TRBD2. The CDR3 covers 17 residues. The junction had 6 bases not matched to a gene; V was cut back by 8 bases and J by 0 bases. Per the germline V gene, CDR1 is LNHDA and CDR2 is SQIVND (reference sequence). The CDR3 nucleotides read TGTGCCAGTCGCGGGACTAGCGGGGGCAGCTCCTACAATGAGCAGTTCTTC. Protein product: CASRGTSGGSSYNEQFF.

This clonotype has a handful of counts. The J gene is TRBJ2-7, the V gene TRBV18; no reliable D call. This CDR3 has 11 residues. The germline V gene has CDR1 KGHSH and CDR2 LQKENI. Trimming left V 3 bases short and J 6 bases short, with 6 bases between. The CDR3 protein is CASSPEVEQYF. DNA for the CDR3: TGTGCCAGCTCACCGGAAGTCGAGCAGTACTTC.

The J gene is TRBJ1-2, the V gene TRBV19; D not certain. Trimming removed 6 bases at V and 3 bases at J, with 5 bases between. Germline CDR1 and CDR2: LNHDA and SQIVND (reference sequence). The CDR3 has 11 amino acids. CDR3 coding DNA: TGTGCCAGTAGGAAGGACTATGGCTACACCTTC. Encoded protein: CASRKDYGYTF.

This clonotype turned up a few times. The V and J genes are TRBV5-6 and TRBJ2-4, with D unresolved. CDR3 size: 8 residues. V lost 2 bases to trimming and J lost 15 bases, with 3 bases between them. From germline, CDR1 is SGHDT and CDR2 YYEEEE. The CDR3 sequence is CASSFRYF. The CDR3, as DNA: TGTGCCAGCAGCTTCAGGTACTTC.

This clonotype has more than one count but fewer than ten. This chain joins TRBV12-3 or TRBV12-4 and TRBJ1-1; D gene unclear. The ends were cut back, 3 bases at V and 4 bases at J, with 6 bases in the middle. The CDR3 is 12 amino acids. The CDR3 region is CASSFAVTEAFF. The CDR3 nucleotides read TGTGCCAGCAGTTTCGCGGTCACTGAAGCTTTCTTT.

The CDR3 spells CASSKADRVGGLYGYTF. The CDR3 DNA is TGTGCCAGCAGCAAGGCGGACAGGGTGGGGGGTCTCTATGGCTACACCTTC. The chain couples TRBV28 to TRBJ1-2, with 8 bases matching TRBD1. The ends lost 6 bases at V and 4 bases at J; junction bases unmatched: 16. The CDR3 is made up of 17 amino acids. From germline, CDR1 is MDHEN and CDR2 SYDVKM.

V and J are TRBV7-9 and TRBJ2-5; weak D call: TRBD1 (6 bases). The CDR3 has 15 residues. V was shortened by 2 bases and J by 6 bases, with 16 bases between the two germline ends. CDR1 and CDR2 from the germline V gene are SEHNR and FQNEAQ (reference sequence). CDR3 sequence reads: CASSLTNRVGKTQYF. The CDR3 DNA is TGTGCCAGCAGCTTAACGAACAGGGTTGGAAAGACCCAGTACTTC.

Turning to this clonotype: A much larger clonotype is one base distant, so this may be a read error. The chain links TRBV6-5 to TRBJ2-2; 13 bases agree with TRBD2. Germline CDR1 is MNHEY and CDR2 is SVGAGI. CDR3 length: 16 amino acids. The CDR3 region is CANSLTSGRFTGELFF. In nucleotides, the CDR3 is TGTGCCAACAGTTTGACTAGCGGGAGGTTTACCGGGGAGCTGTTTTTT.

The chain links TRBV5-4 to TRBJ2-1; D is unresolved. V was clipped by 2 bases and J by 6 bases, with 9 bases between them. CDR3 length: 13 amino acids. Looked up from germline, CDR1 is SGHNT and CDR2 is YYREEE (reference sequence). In DNA form, the CDR3 reads TGTGCCAGCAGCTTAGAATTTCGCAATGAGCAGTTCTTC. It is translated as CASSLEFRNEQFF.